Below are 31 T cell receptor beta chains sequenced from a single sample in a study of cytomegalovirus exposure and HLA in healthy donors. Amplification used 60 Vbeta primers and 13 Jbeta primers. The method was immunoSEQ multiplex PCR; TCRdb's version includes in-frame clones alone and lacks a portion of them. The sample lists fewer than 200,000 clones; almost 80% were seen once. The sample comprised PBMCs. Receptor source: a woman aged 45 to 65 in good health and CMV-seronegative.

This clone came up a few times. This rearrangement joins TRBV6-5 to TRBJ2-1; D gene ambiguous. This CDR3 contains 12 residues. Trimming stripped 8 bases from V and 2 bases from J, with 7 bases between. The germline V gene has CDR1 MNHEY and CDR2 SVGAGI. CDR3 in amino acids: CASGEPYNEQFF. In nucleotides, the CDR3 is TGTGCCAGCGGAGAGCCCTACAATGAGCAGTTCTTC.

This clone was picked up one time. The chain carries TRBV9 and TRBJ2-4; TRBD2 matches at 7 bases. The V gene's germline CDR1 is SGDLS and CDR2 YYNGEE. The CDR3 sequence is 16 residues long. Trimming cost V 0 bases and J 2 bases; bases outside gene matches: 5. As DNA, the CDR3 is TGTGCCAGCAGCGTAGGGGAGGGGCGAACCAAAAACATTCAGTACTTC. Translating it yields CASSVGEGRTKNIQYF.

This rearrangement joins TRBV13 to TRBJ1-4; no definite D call. The germline V and J ends were trimmed by 5 bases and 7 bases, with 20 bases remaining between them. The CDR3 has 16 amino acids. Germline V gene sequence: CDR1 PRHDT, CDR2 FYEKMQ (reference sequence). The CDR3 spells CASSPSGEGAFEKLFF. The CDR3, as DNA: TGTGCCAGCAGCCCGTCTGGAGAGGGCGCTTTTGAAAAACTGTTTTTT.

This clone appeared a single time. The V call is TRBV7-9, the J call TRBJ2-5; possibly TRBD1 for D (6 bases). The V end lost 5 bases, the J end lost 1 base, and 14 bases lay between the germline ends. The CDR3 contains 15 residues. From germline, CDR1 is SEHNR and CDR2 FQNEAQ (reference sequence). This CDR3 is CASSNRVLLQETQYF. DNA of the CDR3: TGTGCCAGCAGCAACAGGGTTCTCCTCCAAGAGACCCAGTACTTC.

The rearrangement links TRBV18 to TRBJ1-2, with D unresolved. Germline-derived CDR1 and CDR2 are KGHSH and LQKENI. The CDR3 extends over 16 amino acids. Deletions cut 3 bases from V and 4 bases from J, with 18 bases between. The CDR3, as DNA: TGTGCCAGCTCACCTGGAGGGATTTGGCGATCCTATGGCTACACCTTC. This gives the protein CASSPGGIWRSYGYTF.

This chain connects TRBV21-1 to TRBJ2-1; TRBD2, the table's D call, was not compared with the DNA. TRBV21-1 is tagged as a pseudogene. This CDR3 comprises 17 residues. The CDR3 DNA reads as TGTGCCAGCAGCAAATTAGAGGGACTAGGGGGAAACAATGAGCAGTTCTTC. This sequence encodes CASSKLEGLGGNNEQFF.

The CDR3 reads CASSARDTPSAFF. The CDR3 region has the DNA TGTGCCAGTAGTGCCCGGGACACCCCTTCAGCTTTCTTT. The chain recombines TRBV19 with TRBJ1-1; D possibly corresponds to TRBD1 (6 bases). CDR1 is LNHDA, CDR2 SQIVND, per germline (reference sequence). The CDR3 covers 13 residues. With 5 bases removed from V and 10 bases from J, the gap between germline ends came to 17 bases. Supplemented by reference TRBV19 and TRBJ1-1, the full variable domain reads DGGITQSPKYLFRKEGQNVTLSCEQNLNHDAMYWYRQDPGQGLRLIYYSQIVNDFQKGDIAEGYSVSREKKESFPLTVTSAQKNPTAFYLCASSARDTPSAFFGQGTRLTVV.

This chain joins TRBV18 and TRBJ2-5; TRBD2 is a possible D gene (6 bases). The V gene's germline CDR1 is KGHSH and CDR2 LQKENI. Deletions cut 2 bases from V and 4 bases from J, with 14 bases between. The CDR3 is 15 amino acids. The DNA for the CDR3 is TGTGCCAGCTCACCAGTCGGGGGTGGAGGAGAGACCCAGTACTTC. It translates to CASSPVGGGGETQYF.

The V call is TRBV28, the J call TRBJ2-7; D may be TRBD1 (5 bases). The CDR3 has 13 residues. V was pared by 6 bases and J by 2 bases, with 11 bases between. The germline CDR1 and CDR2 sequences are MDHEN and SYDVKM. The CDR3: CASSLRQPYEQYF. The CDR3 DNA reads as TGTGCCAGCAGCCTCCGACAGCCCTACGAGCAGTACTTC.

The V gene is TRBV7-8, the J gene TRBJ2-5; the match to TRBD2 covers 8 bases. This CDR3 comprises 14 residues. CDR1 is SGHVS and CDR2 is FQNEAQ in the germline V gene. The V segment lost 7 bases and the J segment 5 bases; nucleotides outside the gene matches: 9. CDR3 loop: CASTTSGMGETQYF. The CDR3 coding sequence is TGTGCCAGCACAACTAGCGGAATGGGGGAGACCCAGTACTTC.

The chain has TRBV5-1 and TRBJ2-1; TRBD1 aligns across 9 bases. V shed 0 bases and J 6 bases; nucleotides not matched to a gene: 1. The germline gives CDR1 SGHRS, CDR2 YFSETQ. This CDR3 has 14 residues. The CDR3 DNA follows: TGCGCCAGCAGCTTGGGGACAGGGGTCAATGAGCAGTTCTTC. This encodes CASSLGTGVNEQFF.

The chain joins TRBV7-9 to TRBJ2-2; D may be TRBD2 (6 bases). The CDR3 has 15 residues. The germline CDR1 and CDR2 sequences are SEHNR and FQNEAQ (reference sequence). V lost 3 bases to trimming and J lost 5 bases, with 13 bases between them. This CDR3 is CASSLSVGGTGELFF. CDR3 DNA sequence: TGTGCCAGCAGCTTGAGTGTGGGGGGAACCGGGGAGCTGTTTTTT.

The chain joins TRBV7-9 to TRBJ1-1, with 9 bases lining up with TRBD1. Unmatched junction bases numbered 2, after V lost 4 bases and J lost 5 bases. Germline CDR1 reads SEHNR; CDR2 reads FQNEAQ (reference sequence). This CDR3 has 13 residues. The CDR3 spells CASSSDRGTEAFF. The DNA for the CDR3 is TGTGCCAGCAGCTCCGACAGGGGGACTGAAGCTTTCTTT.

The chain joins TRBV7-2 to TRBJ2-1; a weak D match, TRBD1 (6 bases). Looked up from germline, CDR1 is SGHTA and CDR2 is FQGNSA. The V end was cut by 3 bases, the J end by 10 bases, with 13 bases between. The CDR3 runs to 13 residues. The CDR3 DNA reads TGTGCCAGCAGCTTGAACAGGGCGGGCGAGCAGTTCTTC. It specifies CASSLNRAGEQFF.

The chain links TRBV5-1 to TRBJ2-7; 8 bases align to TRBD1. The CDR3 totals 14 residues. Trimming took 4 bases from V and 4 from J; bases not matched to a gene: 7. Germline CDR1 SGHRS, CDR2 YFSETQ. CDR3 in amino acids: CASSLDRVWYEQYF. The CDR3 DNA reads TGCGCCAGCAGCCTGGACAGGGTTTGGTACGAGCAGTACTTC.

Only a few counts were recorded for this clone. Sequence at one end of the junction differs from germline and may be a read error. The rearrangement joins TRBV20-1 to TRBJ2-7, with D maybe TRBD1 (6 bases). The germline gives CDR1 DFQATT, CDR2 SNEGSKA (reference sequence). The CDR3 sequence is 11 residues long. CDR3 sequence (DNA): TGCAGTGCCGGAGACCGGCAGGGGTTAGACTTC. Amino acid sequence: CSAGDRQGLDF.

Regarding this clone: This sample includes further DNA sequences coding for the same CDR3. The rearrangement joins TRBV7-2 to TRBJ1-2; 8 nucleotides align to TRBD1. Germline CDR1 and CDR2: SGHTA and FQGNSA. This CDR3 is built from 13 residues. J lost 3 bases, V lost 6 bases, and 3 bases had no gene match. DNA of the CDR3: TGTGCCAGCAGTCCGACAGGGGACTATGGCTACACCTTC. Protein: CASSPTGDYGYTF.

In DNA form, the CDR3 reads TGCGCCAGCAGCCGCACAACGGGACTAGCTTACAATGAGCAGTTCTTC. Residues: CASSRTTGLAYNEQFF. This chain connects TRBV4-1 to TRBJ2-1; 9 positions agree with TRBD2. Germline CDR1 MGHRA, CDR2 YSYEKL. The CDR3 sequence is 16 residues long. J gave up 4 bases and V 4 bases, and 8 bases lay outside the gene matches.

The genes are TRBV9 and TRBJ1-2; 8 bases are a match to TRBD1. Germline trimming cut 0 bases from V and 8 bases from J; bases unmatched to any gene: 3. Germline CDR1 reads SGDLS; CDR2 reads YYNGEE. CDR3 length: 13 amino acids. CDR3 region: CASSVVTGGGYTF. CDR3 DNA: TGTGCCAGCAGCGTAGTAACAGGGGGAGGCTACACCTTC.

The gene calls are TRBV28 and TRBJ2-5, with TRBD1 matching 7 bases. Germline V gives CDR1 MDHEN, CDR2 SYDVKM. The ends lost 3 bases at V and 1 base at J; junction bases unmatched: 5. The CDR3 sequence is 15 residues long. CDR3 sequence (DNA): TGTGCCAGCAGTTTTAACTACAGGGGCCAAGAGACCCAGTACTTC. Translated: CASSFNYRGQETQYF.

In this sample, this clone turned up once. The CDR3 bases are TGTGCCAGCAGTTCAGGCAGGCCCTCTGGAAACACCATATATTTT. Translation gives CASSSGRPSGNTIYF. This chain uses TRBV28 with TRBJ1-3; no reliable D call. Between the trimmed V and J ends, which lost 4 bases and 0 bases, there was a span of 10 bases. The germline V gene has CDR1 MDHEN and CDR2 SYDVKM. This CDR3 has 15 amino acids.

The V gene is TRBV18, the J gene TRBJ2-7, with TRBD1 as a possible D gene (5 bases). Germline CDR1 reads KGHSH; CDR2 reads LQKENI. V lost 5 bases to trimming and J lost 0 bases, with 8 bases between them. This CDR3 has 13 amino acids. In DNA, the CDR3 is TGTGCCAGCTCATTCAGGGACTCCTACGAGCAGTACTTC. Translation gives CASSFRDSYEQYF.

The chain couples TRBV9 to TRBJ2-1; weak D call: TRBD2 (7 bases). Germline CDR1 and CDR2: SGDLS and YYNGEE. The CDR3 length is 16 residues. With 2 bases removed from V and 6 bases from J, the gap between germline ends came to 18 bases. The CDR3 region has the DNA TGTGCCAGCAGCGTGTCATTGGGGGGGCCTTTCAATGAGCAGTTCTTC. It yields the protein CASSVSLGGPFNEQFF.

The CDR3 loop reads CASSLLPGHVNYGYTF. Written as DNA, the CDR3 is TGTGCCAGCAGTTTACTACCGGGACACGTCAACTATGGCTACACCTTC. The V call is TRBV27, the J call TRBJ1-2; TRBD1 might be the D (6 bases). Germline values: CDR1 MNHEY, CDR2 SMNVEV (reference sequence). The CDR3 is 16 residues long. V dropped 2 bases and J dropped 2 bases, with 15 bases sitting between them.

The genes are TRBV7-9 and TRBJ2-5, with TRBD2 identical over 12 bases. Trimming took 5 bases from V and 2 from J; bases not matched to a gene: 6. Germline CDR1 SEHNR, CDR2 FQNEAQ (reference sequence). This CDR3 region has 16 residues. CDR3 amino acids: CASSARTSGVQETQYF. The CDR3 DNA reads as TGTGCCAGCAGCGCGAGGACTAGCGGGGTTCAAGAGACCCAGTACTTC.

The rearrangement joins TRBV10-3 to TRBJ1-6, with D perhaps matching TRBD1 (5 bases). V gave up 10 bases and J gave up 6 bases, with 19 bases separating them. Germline V lookup: CDR1 ENHRY, CDR2 SYGVKD. The CDR3 is made up of 15 amino acids. The CDR3 nucleotides read TGTGCCAGCGGATGGGGGGAAGTTGGTAATTCACCCCTCCACTTT. Protein product: CASGWGEVGNSPLHF.

The CDR3 spells CASSYWADNTGELFF. In nucleotides, the CDR3 is TGTGCCAGCAGTTACTGGGCAGATAACACCGGGGAGCTGTTTTTT. This chain links TRBV6-5 with TRBJ2-2; D uncertain. Germline loops: CDR1 MNHEY, CDR2 SVGAGI. This CDR3 region has 15 residues. Trimming cost V 1 base and J 2 bases, with 8 bases left between them.

The rearrangement joins TRBV11-2 to TRBJ1-1; 9 bases agree with TRBD1. V was clipped by 5 bases and J by 6 bases; unmatched bases: 7. Germline V gives CDR1 SGHAT, CDR2 FQNNGV. CDR3 size: 14 residues. The CDR3 region is CASSLTGGRAEAFF. CDR3 coding DNA: TGTGCCAGCAGCCTAACAGGGGGCCGGGCTGAAGCTTTCTTT.

The CDR3 is CASSSSGGAYETQYF. As DNA, the CDR3 is TGCGCCAGCAGCTCTAGCGGGGGGGCCTATGAGACCCAGTACTTC. The chain combines TRBV5-1 with TRBJ2-5; 12 bases fit TRBD2. Germline trimming cut 3 bases from V and 5 bases from J; bases unmatched to any gene: 5. CDR1 and CDR2 from the germline V gene are SGHRS and YFSETQ. There are 15 residues in the CDR3.

CDR3 nucleotide sequence: TGTGCCAGCAGTGACCCACGGACAAACGGCTACACCTTC. Encoded protein: CASSDPRTNGYTF. V and J are TRBV6-1 and TRBJ1-2; perhaps TRBD1 as D (5 bases). Germline V lookup: CDR1 MNHNS, CDR2 SASEGT. This CDR3 comprises 13 residues. Trimming cost V 3 bases and J 8 bases, with 13 bases left between them.

This chain joins TRBV18 and TRBJ1-6, with 7 bases aligning to TRBD1. From germline, CDR1 is KGHSH and CDR2 LQKENI. V lost 4 bases to trimming and J lost 7 bases; unmatched junction nucleotides: 10. The CDR3 covers 16 residues. DNA for the CDR3: TGTGCCAGCTCACAACAACAGGGGCCTGAGAATTCACCCCTCCACTTT. Protein sequence: CASSQQQGPENSPLHF.